A single sample gave rise to the 21 T cell receptor beta chains below, sequenced in a study of identical twins. One entry per CDR3 protein results from TCRdb running MiXCR on the 5' RACE reads. The sample comprises about 530,000 distinct CDR3 sequences, about a fifth of which are singletons, and roughly 0.5% rests with the top ten. Another study also made use of these data, one on yellow fever vaccine responses in identical twins.

The sequencing sample was made of CD4+ T cells sorted from blood. The receptors derive from a woman younger than 30 in good health.

This clonotype was seen a few times. The chain combines TRBV11-3 with TRBJ2-3; D tentatively reads TRBD1 or TRBD2 (6 bases each). CDR1 is SGHNT and CDR2 is YENEEA in the germline V gene. Trimming pared 4 bases from V and 4 bases from J, leaving 21 bases between. The length of the CDR3 is 17 residues. The CDR3 sequence is CASSYPLRGDGSDTQYF. CDR3 in DNA: TGTGCCAGCAGCTACCCTTTAAGGGGGGACGGGTCAGATACGCAGTATTTT.

This clonotype was seen many times. The V call is TRBV29-1, the J call TRBJ1-2; TRBD1 is a possible D gene (6 bases). CDR3 length: 13 residues. CDR1 is SQVTM, CDR2 ANQGSEA, per germline. V gave up 3 bases and J gave up 3 bases, with 11 bases separating them. In DNA form, the CDR3 reads TGCAGCGTTGAGGGGGGGCAGTACTATGGCTACACCTTC. It codes for CSVEGGQYYGYTF.

The chain joins TRBV11-1 to TRBJ2-1, with 15 bases identical to TRBD2. The length of the CDR3 is 19 residues. V lost 4 bases and J lost 8; bases outside the gene matches: 15. CDR1 is SGHAT and CDR2 is FQDESV in the germline V gene (reference sequence). The CDR3 region is CASSSPITGLAGGPHEQFF. The CDR3 DNA sequence: TGTGCCAGCAGCTCCCCAATAACAGGACTAGCGGGAGGGCCGCATGAGCAGTTCTTC.

This clonotype was detected a few times. V usage is TRBV12-3 or TRBV12-4 and J usage is TRBJ1-5, with TRBD1 identical over 10 bases. With 5 bases clipped from V and 6 bases from J, the junction kept 10 bases outside the gene matches. The CDR3 extends over 16 amino acids. In DNA form, the CDR3 reads TGTGCCAGCAGTGCCCGGGACAGGGGTCTAAGTCAGCCCCAGCATTTT. Encoded protein: CASSARDRGLSQPQHF.

The sample holds a few counts of this clonotype. The chain employs TRBV10-2 and TRBJ1-2, with 7 bases identical to TRBD1. CDR1 and CDR2 from the germline V gene are WSHSY and SAAADI. The CDR3 extends over 13 amino acids. Trimming at V came to 10 bases and at J to 8 bases, leaving 13 bases not matched to a gene. In nucleotides, the CDR3 is TGCGCCACAGGGACAGACCCGATGAGAGGCTACACCTTC. It yields the protein CATGTDPMRGYTF.

The V call is TRBV5-1, the J call TRBJ2-1, with 11 bases lining up with TRBD2. The junction had 9 bases not matched to a gene; V was cut back by 3 bases and J by 4 bases. Germline V CDR1 and CDR2: SGHRS, YFSETQ. This CDR3 has 17 residues. The DNA of the CDR3 is TGCGCCAGCAGCTGGGAGCCTAGCGGGAGGACATACAATGAGCAGTTCTTC. Amino acid sequence: CASSWEPSGRTYNEQFF. Filled out from reference TRBV5-1 and TRBJ2-1, the complete variable domain reads KAGVTQTPRYLIKTRGQQVTLSCSPISGHRSVSWYQQTPGQGLQFLFEYFSETQRNKGNFPGRFSGRQFSNSRSEMNVSTLELGDSALYLCASSWEPSGRTYNEQFFGPGTRLTVL.

The rearrangement links TRBV27 to TRBJ2-4; D may match TRBD1 or TRBD2 (5 bases each). The CDR3 has 16 amino acids. The V end was cut by 8 bases, the J end by 0 bases, with 17 bases between. CDR1 and CDR2 from the germline V gene are MNHEY and SMNVEV (reference sequence). Written as DNA, the CDR3 is TGTGCCAGCGCCGGGTTGGGGGTCCTAGCCAAAAACATTCAGTACTTC. This gives the protein CASAGLGVLAKNIQYF.

This chain connects TRBV27 to TRBJ2-1, with D perhaps TRBD2 (6 bases). The CDR3 loop spans 15 amino acids. Germline lookup yields CDR1 MNHEY and CDR2 SMNVEV (reference sequence). Trimming stripped 3 bases from V and 7 bases from J, with 16 bases between. The CDR3 is CASSFRGRIWNEQFF. In DNA form, the CDR3 reads TGTGCCAGCAGTTTTCGGGGGAGGATCTGGAATGAGCAGTTCTTC.

This chain uses TRBV20-1 with TRBJ2-1, with 7 bases identical to TRBD2. With 2 bases clipped from V and 7 bases from J, the junction kept 11 bases outside the gene matches. The CDR3 length is 15 residues. The germline CDR1 and CDR2 sequences are DFQATT and SNEGSKA (reference sequence). The DNA for the CDR3 is TGCAGTGCTAGAAACGGGGGAGGGCCAAAAAATGAGCAGTTCTTC. This encodes CSARNGGGPKNEQFF.

A few counts support this clonotype. The chain combines TRBV15 with TRBJ2-7; 7 positions agree with TRBD2. The germline V gene encodes CDR1 LNHNV and CDR2 YYDKDF (reference sequence). V lost 5 bases, J lost 0 bases, and 4 bases stayed unmatched. This CDR3 is built from 14 residues. CDR3 nucleotides: TGTGCCACCAGCGCACGGGGGGACTCCTACGAGCAGTACTTC. It yields the protein CATSARGDSYEQYF. The entire variable domain, with the rest obtained from reference TRBV15 and TRBJ2-7, is as follows: DAMVIQNPRYQVTQFGKPVTLSCSQTLNHNVMYWYQQKSSQAPKLLFHYYDKDFNNEADTPDNFQSRRPNTSFCFLDIRSPGLGDTAMYLCATSARGDSYEQYFGPGTRLTVT.

This clonotype was seen only a few times. This chain uses TRBV29-1 with TRBJ2-1, with TRBD2 as a possible D gene (7 bases). The CDR3 has 13 amino acids. V lost 4 bases, J lost 7 bases, and 14 bases lay in between. CDR1 and CDR2 (germline): SQVTM, ANQGSEA. The CDR3: CSVGEGGWNEQFF. CDR3 in DNA: TGCAGCGTTGGTGAGGGGGGGTGGAATGAGCAGTTCTTC.

Turning to this clonotype: Compared with germline, one end of the junction differs, possibly owing to a read error. This rearrangement joins TRBV20-1 to TRBJ2-2, with 14 bases lining up with TRBD2. The CDR3 is made up of 16 amino acids. Looked up from germline, CDR1 is DFQATT and CDR2 is SNEGSKA (reference sequence). The CDR3 DNA follows: TGCTGTGCTGTCTTGGGGACTAGCGGGAGTACCGGGGAGCTGTTTTTT. Its protein is CCAVLGTSGSTGELFF.

J is TRBJ2-3 and V is TRBV11-2, with 10 bases fitting TRBD1. Germline lookup yields CDR1 SGHAT and CDR2 FQNNGV. Trimming removed 5 bases from V and 1 base from J; junction bases left unmatched: 12. The CDR3 totals 18 residues. The CDR3 here is CASSKGQGSWSGTDTQYF. The CDR3 DNA reads TGTGCCAGCAGCAAGGGACAGGGGTCCTGGTCGGGCACAGATACGCAGTATTTT.

The chain uses TRBV7-8 and TRBJ2-5, with TRBD2 matching 9 bases. The CDR3 spans 14 residues. V trimming: 5 bases; J trimming: 5 bases; junction bases outside the gene matches: 6. Germline V gives CDR1 SGHVS, CDR2 FQNEAQ. The CDR3 region has the DNA TGTGCCAGCAGCGAGACTAGCGGCCGGGAGACCCAGTACTTC. Encoded protein: CASSETSGRETQYF.

This clonotype was detected only a few times. The chain recombines TRBV15 with TRBJ2-5, with a possible D match to TRBD2 (5 bases). The CDR3 consists of 15 residues. Germline-derived CDR1 and CDR2 are LNHNV and YYDKDF (reference sequence). V gave up 0 bases and J gave up 4 bases, with 12 bases separating them. As DNA, the CDR3 is TGTGCCACCAGCAGAGACCCGAAAGGAGGAGAGACCCAGTACTTC. It codes for CATSRDPKGGETQYF.

This clonotype was recorded a few times. The CDR3 nucleotides are TGTGCCAGCAGCCCCGGGAGGCCTAGCGGGAGGATCACCGGGGAGCTGTTTTTT. This encodes CASSPGRPSGRITGELFF. This chain joins TRBV3-1 and TRBJ2-2; 11 nucleotides line up with TRBD2. Germline CDR1 and CDR2: LGHDT and YNNKEL (reference sequence). V shed 4 bases and J 4 bases; nucleotides not matched to a gene: 11. This CDR3 has 18 amino acids. Drawing the rest from reference TRBV3-1 and TRBJ2-2, the complete variable domain is DTAVSQTPKYLVTQMGNDKSIKCEQNLGHDTMYWYKQDSKKFLKIMFSYNNKELIINETVPNRFSPKSPDKAHLNLHINSLELGDSAVYFCASSPGRPSGRITGELFFGEGSRLTVL.

The rearrangement joins TRBV4-2 to TRBJ2-1, with 13 bases lining up with TRBD2. Germline V gene data show CDR1 as LGHNA and CDR2 as YNFKEQ. After removal of 2 bases from V and 5 bases from J, the junction contained 3 bases not matched to a gene. This CDR3 spans 16 amino acids. CDR3 bases: TGTGCCAGCAGCCAACCGGGGACTAGCGGGAACAATGAGCAGTTCTTC. Residues: CASSQPGTSGNNEQFF.

This chain joins TRBV12-3 or TRBV12-4 and TRBJ2-7; D is possibly TRBD1 or TRBD2 (7 bases each). The CDR3 is 15 residues long. With 5 bases removed from V and 9 bases from J, the gap between germline ends came to 23 bases. Written as DNA, the CDR3 is TGTGCCAGCAGTCCAGCGGGACAGACCTACGAAGGGCAGTACTTC. Protein sequence: CASSPAGQTYEGQYF.

The chain has TRBV12-3 or TRBV12-4 and TRBJ1-5; D ambiguous. Between the trimmed V and J ends, which lost 7 bases and 0 bases, there was a span of 10 bases. This CDR3 contains 14 residues. This CDR3 reads CASMWADSNQPQHF. The CDR3, as DNA: TGTGCCAGCATGTGGGCAGATAGCAATCAGCCCCAGCATTTT.

The J gene is TRBJ2-7, the V gene TRBV20-1; 9 nucleotides align to TRBD1. The germline gives CDR1 DFQATT, CDR2 SNEGSKA (reference sequence). There are 13 residues in the CDR3. J lost 2 bases, V lost 6 bases, and 5 bases had no gene match. CDR3 sequence (DNA): TGCAGTGCAGAAGGGACAGGGCCCTACGAGCAGTACGTC. Translated, it gives CSAEGTGPYEQYV.

A few counts support this clonotype. The chain employs TRBV3-1 and TRBJ1-1; D is ambiguous. V lost 2 bases to trimming and J lost 1 base, with 8 bases between them. Germline CDR1 and CDR2: LGHDT and YNNKEL (reference sequence). The CDR3 loop spans 14 amino acids. The CDR3, as DNA: TGTGCCAGCAGCCAAATCCCGGGGAACACTGAAGCTTTCTTT. This encodes CASSQIPGNTEAFF. The variable domain in full, completed from reference TRBV3-1 and TRBJ1-1, reads DTAVSQTPKYLVTQMGNDKSIKCEQNLGHDTMYWYKQDSKKFLKIMFSYNNKELIINETVPNRFSPKSPDKAHLNLHINSLELGDSAVYFCASSQIPGNTEAFFGQGTRLTVV.